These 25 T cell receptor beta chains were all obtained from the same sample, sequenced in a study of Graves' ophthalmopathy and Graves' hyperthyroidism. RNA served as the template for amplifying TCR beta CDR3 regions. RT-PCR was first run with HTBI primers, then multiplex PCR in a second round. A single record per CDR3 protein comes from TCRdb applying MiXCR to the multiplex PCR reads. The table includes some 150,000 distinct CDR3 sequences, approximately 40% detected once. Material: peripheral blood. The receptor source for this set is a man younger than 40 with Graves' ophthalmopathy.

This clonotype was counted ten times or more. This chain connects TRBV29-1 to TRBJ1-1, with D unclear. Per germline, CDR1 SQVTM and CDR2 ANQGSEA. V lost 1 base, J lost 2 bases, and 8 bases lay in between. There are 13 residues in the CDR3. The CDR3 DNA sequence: TGCAGCGTTGAAGGGGAAAGTAACACTGAAGCTTTCTTT. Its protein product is CSVEGESNTEAFF. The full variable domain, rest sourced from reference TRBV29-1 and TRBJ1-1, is SAVISQKPSRDICQRGTSLTIQCQVDSQVTMMFWYRQQPGQSLTLIATANQGSEATYESGFVIDKFPISRPNLTFSTLTVSNMSPEDSSIYLCSVEGESNTEAFFGQGTRLTVV.

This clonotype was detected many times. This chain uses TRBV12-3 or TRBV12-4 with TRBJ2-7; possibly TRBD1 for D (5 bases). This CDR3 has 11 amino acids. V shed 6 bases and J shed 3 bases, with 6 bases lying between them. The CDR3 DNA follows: TGTGCCAGCAGGGACAACTACGAGCAGTACTTC. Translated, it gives CASRDNYEQYF.

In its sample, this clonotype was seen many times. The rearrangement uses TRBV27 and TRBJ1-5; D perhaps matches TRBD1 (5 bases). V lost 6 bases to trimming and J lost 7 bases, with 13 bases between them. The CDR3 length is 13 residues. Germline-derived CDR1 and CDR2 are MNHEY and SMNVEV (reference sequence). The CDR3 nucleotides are TGTGCCAGCAGCCCAATGGGGGGACAGCCCCAGCATTTT. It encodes CASSPMGGQPQHF.

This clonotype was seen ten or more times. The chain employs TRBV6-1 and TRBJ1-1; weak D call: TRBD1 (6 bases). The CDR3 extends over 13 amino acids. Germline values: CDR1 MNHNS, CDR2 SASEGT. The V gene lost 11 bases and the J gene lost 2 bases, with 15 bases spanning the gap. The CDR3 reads CAGGQYLNTEAFF. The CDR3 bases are TGTGCCGGAGGACAGTATCTAAACACTGAAGCTTTCTTT.

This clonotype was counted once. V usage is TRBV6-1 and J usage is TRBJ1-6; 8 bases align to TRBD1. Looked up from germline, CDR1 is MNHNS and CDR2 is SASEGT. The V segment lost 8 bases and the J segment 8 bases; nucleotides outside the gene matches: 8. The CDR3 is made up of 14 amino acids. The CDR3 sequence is CASGQGAGDSPLHF. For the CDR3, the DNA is TGTGCCAGCGGTCAGGGGGCTGGAGATTCACCCCTCCACTTT.

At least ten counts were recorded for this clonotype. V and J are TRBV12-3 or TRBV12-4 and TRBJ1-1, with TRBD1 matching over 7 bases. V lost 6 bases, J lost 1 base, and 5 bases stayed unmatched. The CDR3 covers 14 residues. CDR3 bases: TGTGCCAGCAGGCAGACAGGGTCGAACACTGAAGCTTTCTTT. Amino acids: CASRQTGSNTEAFF.

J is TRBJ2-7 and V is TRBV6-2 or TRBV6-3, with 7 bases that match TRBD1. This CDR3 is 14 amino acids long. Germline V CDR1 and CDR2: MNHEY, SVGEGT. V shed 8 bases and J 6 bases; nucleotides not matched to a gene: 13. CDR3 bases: TGTGCCAGCGGGGGACAGTCTCCCTGGGGCGAGCAGTACTTC. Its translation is CASGGQSPWGEQYF.

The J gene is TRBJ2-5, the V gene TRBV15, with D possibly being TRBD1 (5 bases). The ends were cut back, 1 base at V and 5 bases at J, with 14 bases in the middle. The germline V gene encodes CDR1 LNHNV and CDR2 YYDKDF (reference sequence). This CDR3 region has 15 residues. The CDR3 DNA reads TGTGCCACCAGCAGAGTTCAGGGAAGCAGGGAGACCCAGTACTTC. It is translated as CATSRVQGSRETQYF.

CDR3: CASSYTGQGVGSYNSPLHF. CDR3 in DNA: TGTGCCAGCAGTTACACCGGACAGGGGGTTGGCTCCTATAATTCACCCCTCCACTTT. This chain joins TRBV6-5 and TRBJ1-6; the match to TRBD1 covers 10 bases. CDR1 MNHEY and CDR2 SVGAGI come from the germline V gene. The CDR3 runs to 19 residues. V trimming: 2 bases; J trimming: 0 bases; junction bases outside the gene matches: 7.

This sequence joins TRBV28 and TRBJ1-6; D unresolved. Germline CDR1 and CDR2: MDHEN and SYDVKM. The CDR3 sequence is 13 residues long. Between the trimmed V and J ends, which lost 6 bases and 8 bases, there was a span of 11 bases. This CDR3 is CASRPAQDSPLHF. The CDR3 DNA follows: TGTGCCAGCAGACCCGCTCAAGATTCACCCCTCCACTTT.

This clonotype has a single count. In DNA, the CDR3 is TGTGCCAGCAGTGTAGGGGGACGCAACTATGGCTACACCTTC. Translated: CASSVGGRNYGYTF. The V call is TRBV2, the J call TRBJ1-2; perhaps TRBD1 as D (6 bases). CDR1 is SNHLY, CDR2 FYNNEI, per germline. The V end lost 4 bases, the J end lost 2 bases, and 11 bases lay between the germline ends. The CDR3 loop spans 14 amino acids.

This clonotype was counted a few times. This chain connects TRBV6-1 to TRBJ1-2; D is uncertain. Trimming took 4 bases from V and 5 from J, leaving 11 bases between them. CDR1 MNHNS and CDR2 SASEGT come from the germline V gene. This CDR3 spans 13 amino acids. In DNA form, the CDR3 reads TGTGCCAGCAGTGCGTCTGTCGAGTATGGCTACACCTTC. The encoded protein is CASSASVEYGYTF.

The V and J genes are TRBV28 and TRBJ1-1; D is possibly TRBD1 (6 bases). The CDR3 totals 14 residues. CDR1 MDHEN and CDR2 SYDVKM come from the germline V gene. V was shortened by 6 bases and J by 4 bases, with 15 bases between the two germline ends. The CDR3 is CASSPPGGGTEAFF. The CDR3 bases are TGTGCCAGCAGCCCCCCCGGGGGCGGCACTGAAGCTTTCTTT.

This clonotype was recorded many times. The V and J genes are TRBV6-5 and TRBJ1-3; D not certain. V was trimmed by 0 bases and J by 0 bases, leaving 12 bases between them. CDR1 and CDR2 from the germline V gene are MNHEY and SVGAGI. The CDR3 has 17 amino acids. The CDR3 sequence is CASSYSMGRYSGNTIYF. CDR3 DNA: TGTGCCAGCAGTTACTCGATGGGCAGATACTCTGGAAACACCATATATTTT.

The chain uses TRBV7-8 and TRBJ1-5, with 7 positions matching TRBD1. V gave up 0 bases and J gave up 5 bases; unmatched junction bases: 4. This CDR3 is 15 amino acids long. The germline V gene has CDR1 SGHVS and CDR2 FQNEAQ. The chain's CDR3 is CASSLAVTGDQPQHF. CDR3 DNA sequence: TGTGCCAGCAGCTTAGCGGTTACAGGGGATCAGCCCCAGCATTTT.

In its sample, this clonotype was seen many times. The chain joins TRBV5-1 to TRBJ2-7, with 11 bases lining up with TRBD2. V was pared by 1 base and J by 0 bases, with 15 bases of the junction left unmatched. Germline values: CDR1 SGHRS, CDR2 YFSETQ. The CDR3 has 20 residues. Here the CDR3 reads CASSLLVFGLAGGFSYEQYF. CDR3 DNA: TGCGCCAGCAGCTTGTTGGTATTTGGACTAGCGGGCGGATTCTCCTACGAGCAGTACTTC.

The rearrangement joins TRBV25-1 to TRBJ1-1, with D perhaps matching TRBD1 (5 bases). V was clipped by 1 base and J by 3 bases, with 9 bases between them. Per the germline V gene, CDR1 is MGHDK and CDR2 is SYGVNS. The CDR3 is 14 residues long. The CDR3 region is CASSEWTRDTEAFF. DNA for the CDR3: TGTGCCAGCAGTGAATGGACAAGGGACACTGAAGCTTTCTTT. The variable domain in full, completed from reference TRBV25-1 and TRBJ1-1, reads EADIYQTPRYLVIGTGKKITLECSQTMGHDKMYWYQQDPGMELHLIHYSYGVNSTEKGDLSSESTVSRIRTEHFPLTLESARPSHTSQYLCASSEWTRDTEAFFGQGTRLTVV.

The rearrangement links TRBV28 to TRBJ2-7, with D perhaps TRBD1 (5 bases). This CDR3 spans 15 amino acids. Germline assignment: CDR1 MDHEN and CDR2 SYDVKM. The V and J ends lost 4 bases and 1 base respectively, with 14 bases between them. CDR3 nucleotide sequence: TGTGCCAGCAGTTCCGAGGACATCCATTCCTACGAGCAGTACTTC. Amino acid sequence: CASSSEDIHSYEQYF.

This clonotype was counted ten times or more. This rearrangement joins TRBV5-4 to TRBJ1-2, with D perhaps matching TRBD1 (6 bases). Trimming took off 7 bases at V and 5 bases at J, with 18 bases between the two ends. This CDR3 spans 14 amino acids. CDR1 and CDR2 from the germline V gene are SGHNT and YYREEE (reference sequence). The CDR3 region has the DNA TGTGCCAGCGGCATCAGGGGATCGGAATATGGCTACACCTTC. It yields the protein CASGIRGSEYGYTF.

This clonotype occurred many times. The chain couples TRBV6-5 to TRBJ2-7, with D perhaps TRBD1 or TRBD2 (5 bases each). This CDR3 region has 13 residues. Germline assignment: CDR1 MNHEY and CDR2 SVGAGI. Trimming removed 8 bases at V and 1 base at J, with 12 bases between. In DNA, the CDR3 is TGTGCCAGCTCTTTTGGGACGTCCTACGAGCAGTACTTC. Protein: CASSFGTSYEQYF.

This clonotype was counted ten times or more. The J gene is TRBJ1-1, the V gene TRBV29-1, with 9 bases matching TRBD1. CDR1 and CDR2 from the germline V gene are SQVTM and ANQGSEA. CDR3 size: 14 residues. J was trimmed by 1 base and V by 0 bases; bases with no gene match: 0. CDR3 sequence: CSVEEGQGNTEAFF. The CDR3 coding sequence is TGCAGCGTTGAAGAGGGACAGGGGAACACTGAAGCTTTCTTT.

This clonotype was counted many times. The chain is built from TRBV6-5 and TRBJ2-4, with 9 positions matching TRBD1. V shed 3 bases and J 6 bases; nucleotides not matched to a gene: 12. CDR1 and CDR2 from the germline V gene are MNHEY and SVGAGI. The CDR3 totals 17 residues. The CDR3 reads CASSYSITGGARNIQYF. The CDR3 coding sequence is TGTGCCAGCAGTTATAGTATTACAGGGGGCGCGAGAAACATTCAGTACTTC.

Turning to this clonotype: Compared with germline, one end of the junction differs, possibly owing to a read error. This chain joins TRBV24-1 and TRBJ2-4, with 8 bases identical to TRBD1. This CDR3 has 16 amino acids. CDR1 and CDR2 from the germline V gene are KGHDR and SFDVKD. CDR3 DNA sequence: TGTGCCAGCAGTGATACAGGGGGGATGGCCAAAAACATTCAGTACTTC. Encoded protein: CASSDTGGMAKNIQYF.

CDR3 residues: CASTTSGSFTGELFF. DNA of the CDR3: TGTGCCAGCACCACAAGCGGGAGTTTCACCGGGGAGCTGTTTTTT. The rearrangement uses TRBV12-3 or TRBV12-4 and TRBJ2-2, with 8 bases fitting TRBD2. After removal of 7 bases from V and 4 bases from J, the junction contained 8 bases not matched to a gene. The CDR3 consists of 15 residues.

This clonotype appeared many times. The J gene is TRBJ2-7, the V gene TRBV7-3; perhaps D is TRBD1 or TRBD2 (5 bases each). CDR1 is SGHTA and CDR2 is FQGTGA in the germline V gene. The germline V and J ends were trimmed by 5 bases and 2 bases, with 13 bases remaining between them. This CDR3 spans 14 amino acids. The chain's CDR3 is CASSMGPGTYEQYF. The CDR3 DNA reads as TGTGCCAGCAGCATGGGACCAGGAACCTACGAGCAGTACTTC.